Sequencing of this T cell receptor (beta chain) was carried out in a study of T cell responses to AZD1222 COVID-19 vaccine (dated by TCRdb to the early 2020s). For context, the study as a whole: Because spike-specific TCR depth and breadth did not differ between the two schedules, AZD1222 recipients who got a second dose at roughly 4 weeks were pooled with those who got a second dose at roughly 12 weeks. A total of 230 to 250 trial participants underwent TCR sequencing, of whom some 210 received two doses of AZD1222 and about 25 received two doses of the MenACWY control vaccine. Trial participants were enrolled by age into 18-55, 56-69 and 70-plus year subgroups, with about 150, 28 and 57 TCR-sequenced participants respectively. What the authors observed across the whole study: After two AZD1222 doses, spike-specific TCR breadth and depth were significantly higher than at day 0 and than in MenACWY recipients. Conclusions about previously exposed vaccinees were limited because only 6 or 7 AZD1222 recipients were SARS-CoV-2 seropositive at baseline. In the small 56-69-year group, the increase in depth fell short of significance, most likely because of low power. Because no samples from the day 14 peak response were available, repertoires could be characterized only after the peak T cell response. Reportedly, close to half of the unique spike-specific TCRs recognized epitopes lying outside the regions that are mutated in the B.1.351 and B.1.1.7 variants. Vaccine-associated CD4 TCRs spanned the whole spike protein, with dominant responses in regions 160-218 and 743-854. Participants were mostly white British, with more females than males. The authors suggested clonal diversity may have been underestimated.

The CDR3 regions of human TCRbeta chains were subjected to immunosequencing. The authors' pipeline ran thus. Repertoire TCRs were checked for matches against a reference library of SARS-CoV-2-specific TCRs that had been generated using the MIRA antigen-specificity platform. Breadth was defined as the fraction of unique TCRs that were SARS-CoV-2-associated. Depth was defined as the fraction of total T cells that were SARS-CoV-2-associated. Each spike-specific TCR was assigned to its reactive spike region and to a CD4 or CD8 class using the MIRA data. Log10-transformed breadth and depth values were compared by one-way ANOVA with Sidak's multiple comparisons tests. Not all clones reach the TCRdb copy of this immuneACCESS table, which keeps in-frame sequences only. Checked studies attribute under half of the gap to unresolved V genes and leave the rest unexplained. The DNA gave D and trimming, while V, J and clone size come from that table. Counted in this sample were 60,000 to 70,000 clones; about four fifths of them appeared once. Of the sample, 5.4% falls within the top ten clones.

The time point tag for this specimen amounts to: baseline before first vaccination. The vaccinee samples were drawn from two UK trials, COV001 and COV002, one of which was a single-blind randomized controlled phase 2/3 trial testing AZD1222 (ChAdOx1 nCoV-19) in healthy adults. Trial participant PBMC samples were collected at day 0 and day 28 after the second dose for TCRbeta chain sequencing. In the case of this clone: Its recognized antigen is unknown. Within one base of it there is no much larger clone, and no base qualities were kept.

V is cut back by 5 bases and J by 5 bases, with 8 bases in the junction unmatched. CDR1 MNHEY and CDR2 SVGAGI are derived from the germline V gene. Inclusive of the bounding cysteine and phenylalanine, the CDR3 is 14 residues long. The retained sequence is limited to the CDR3, 42 bases, with the frame set at the first base. The chain is encoded by TRBV6-5 joined to TRBJ2-7, with TRBD1 identical over 8 junction bases. This clonotype originated in an adult in good health. The sequenced sample was peripheral blood, obtained on day 0 of AZD1222 vaccination. The sequenced DNA: TGTGCCAGCAGTACTCGGACAGGGAGAGACGAGCAGTACTTC. The resulting protein is CASSTRTGRDEQYF.